The clone carrying this T cell receptor beta chain was recorded a few times. The antigen remains unidentified. ViraFEST used viral peptide pools to expand antigen-specific CD4+ T cells before sequencing. The culture ran for roughly ten days, and then CD4+ T cells were isolated. Vaccinated recipients, who were negative for nucleocapsid antibodies, had no history of SARS-CoV-2 infection. IL-2 medium supplanted half the medium on days 3 and 7. Assay: immunoSEQ multiplex PCR; the TCRdb copy retains only in-frame clones and omits some. This repertoire shows approximately 74,000 clones, approximately 72% found once; its top ten account for about 2.9%. These data belong to a study of vaccination effects on CD4 cells after COVID-19. Notes on the study in general: Relatively few convalescent patients took part in the study, which had no early post-infection timepoints. The study found marked clonal contraction of infection- and vaccine-induced clones late after vaccination.

Trimming removed 7 bases from V and 2 bases from J, with 12 bases in between. The CDR3 spans 13 residues. CDR1 and CDR2 (germline): SQVTM, ANQGSEA. The chain is built from TRBV29-1 and TRBJ1-5; a weak D match, TRBD1 (5 bases). This sequence originates from a human donor who received a COVID-19 vaccine. Sample: CD4+ T cells from PBMCs cultured with HCoV-NL63 spike peptides, taken before COVID-19 vaccination. Here the CDR3 reads CSAIWDGNQPQHF. For the CDR3, the DNA is TGCAGCGCCATTTGGGACGGCAATCAGCCCCAGCATTTT.